A selection of T cell receptor beta chains follows, all from one sample in a study of blood T cell repertoires in COVID-19. Data came from immunoSEQ multiplex PCR; TCRdb stores just in-frame clones and leaves some out. This table has 200,000 to 250,000 clones, about 80% appearing once. Sequenced sample: PBMCs or T cells enriched from blood (not recorded which). The receptors come from a man aged 40-49 years who had recovered from COVID-19. Both conserved end residues are part of each CDR3. Fields, in order: V gene, clone size, D gene, J gene, CDR3 protein, CDR3 DNA. The D gene is left open where the match is weak. Only some rows state a clone size, as once, few, many or a class for expanded clones.

>TRBV9|NA|NA|TRBJ1-2
CASSVQGGNGYTF
TGTGCCAGCAGCGTCCAGGGTGGGAATGGCTACACCTTC
>TRBV7-2|NA|TRBD1|TRBJ2-1
CASSWSYRGMGSNEQFF
TGTGCCAGCAGCTGGAGTTACAGGGGAATGGGAAGCAATGAGCAGTTCTTC
>TRBV7-8|NA|TRBD1|TRBJ2-6
CASKGQGRAGANVLTF
TGTGCCAGCAAAGGACAGGGTCGAGCTGGGGCCAACGTCCTGACTTTC
>TRBV28|few|NA|TRBJ1-1
CASSLIMNTEAFF
TGTGCCAGCAGTTTAATCATGAACACTGAAGCTTTCTTT
>TRBV19|NA|TRBD1|TRBJ1-2
CASSRQGSYGYTF
TGTGCCAGTAGTAGACAGGGTTCCTATGGCTACACCTTC
>TRBV7-9|NA|NA|TRBJ2-1
CASSLEQGSYNEQFF
TGTGCCAGCAGCTTGGAACAGGGCTCTTACAATGAGCAGTTCTTC
>TRBV24-1|few|NA|TRBJ1-2
CATSDLGRGEGYTF
TGTGCCACCAGTGATTTGGGCAGGGGCGAGGGCTACACCTTC
>TRBV18|NA|NA|TRBJ1-1
CASSPVGQGTSEAFF
TGTGCCAGCTCACCTGTGGGCCAGGGGACATCCGAAGCTTTCTTT
>TRBV5-1|once|TRBD2|TRBJ2-3
CASSTLAGGTDTQYF
TGCGCCAGCAGCACTCTAGCGGGCGGAACAGATACGCAGTATTTT
>TRBV2|few|TRBD2|TRBJ2-7
CASSDEFISGRFPYEQYF
TGTGCCAGCAGTGACGAATTTATTAGCGGGAGGTTCCCCTACGAGCAGTACTTC
>TRBV6-5|once|NA|TRBJ1-3
CASSLDSGNTIYF
TGTGCCAGCAGCCTAGACTCCGGAAACACCATATATTTT
>TRBV2|NA|NA|TRBJ2-5
CASKTDQETQYF
TGTGCCAGCAAGACAGATCAAGAGACCCAGTACTTC
>TRBV5-6|NA|NA|TRBJ1-3
CASSLDRDWSGSGNTIYF
TGTGCCAGCAGCTTGGACAGGGATTGGAGTGGCTCTGGAAACACCATATATTTT
>TRBV19|NA|NA|TRBJ2-5
CASSISLAGETQYF
TGTGCCAGTAGTATATCGTTAGCTGGAGAGACCCAGTACTTC
>TRBV7-2|NA|NA|TRBJ1-4
CASSDSTGSNEKLFF
TGTGCCAGCAGCGATTCCACAGGGTCTAATGAAAAACTGTTTTTT
>TRBV28|NA|NA|TRBJ2-5
CASRGEGETQYF
TGTGCCAGCAGGGGAGAGGGAGAGACCCAGTACTTC
>TRBV19|NA|NA|TRBJ1-1
CASSIRGLNTEAFF
TGTGCCAGTAGTATACGAGGGCTGAACACTGAAGCTTTCTTT
>TRBV7-9|once|NA|TRBJ1-1
CASSFLQINTEAFF
TGTGCCAGCAGCTTTCTACAGATTAACACTGAAGCTTTCTTT
>TRBV6-5|NA|NA|TRBJ2-1
CASSYFAGTYNEQFF
TGTGCCAGCAGTTACTTTGCAGGCACCTACAATGAGCAGTTCTTC
>TRBV15|NA|NA|TRBJ1-5
CATSRANQPQHF
TGTGCCACCAGCAGAGCTAATCAGCCCCAGCATTTT
>TRBV29-1|once|NA|TRBJ2-7
CSVVGHRAFYEQYF
TGCAGCGTTGTCGGACACCGGGCATTCTACGAGCAGTACTTC
>TRBV5-1|NA|NA|TRBJ2-4
CASSLEGGAKNIQYF
TGCGCCAGCAGCTTGGAAGGCGGGGCCAAAAACATTCAGTACTTC
>TRBV10-1|NA|NA|TRBJ1-4
CASSHQEISEKLFF
TGCGCCAGCTCCCACCAGGAAATCAGTGAAAAACTGTTTTTT
>TRBV27|NA|TRBD1|TRBJ2-7
CASSPWVRTGAGEQYF
TGTGCCAGCAGTCCCTGGGTCAGGACAGGGGCAGGTGAGCAGTACTTC
>TRBV19|NA|NA|TRBJ2-3
CASTRTDSTDTQYF
TGTGCCAGTACGAGGACAGATAGCACAGATACGCAGTATTTT
>TRBV5-4|NA|NA|TRBJ2-5
CASSLRGSEPLRKETQYF
TGTGCCAGCAGCTTGAGAGGTAGCGAACCCCTCAGGAAGGAGACCCAGTACTTC
>TRBV7-3|NA|TRBD1|TRBJ1-2
CASSLTAGQGEGYTF
TGTGCCAGCAGCTTAACTGCAGGACAGGGGGAGGGCTACACCTTC
>TRBV5-1|NA|NA|TRBJ2-3
CASSRLTTGTDTQYF
TGCGCCAGCAGCCGACTGACGACAGGCACAGATACGCAGTATTTT
>TRBV3-1/TRBV3-2|NA|TRBD1|TRBJ1-4
CASSHRDRGQKLFF
TGTGCCAGCAGCCATAGGGACAGGGGGCAAAAACTGTTTTTT
>TRBV30|once|NA|TRBJ2-5
CAWAEKETQYF
TGTGCCTGGGCTGAGAAGGAGACCCAGTACTTC
>TRBV6-5|NA|TRBD1|TRBJ2-7
CASSSKPGQGAYEQYF
TGTGCCAGCAGTTCAAAACCGGGACAGGGGGCCTACGAGCAGTACTTC
>TRBV7-6|NA|TRBD2|TRBJ2-7
CASSLVGLAYEQYF
TGTGCCAGCAGCTTAGTAGGACTAGCTTACGAGCAGTACTTC
>TRBV2|NA|NA|TRBJ2-1
CASSVFQSYEQFF
TGTGCCAGCAGTGTATTTCAAAGCTATGAGCAGTTCTTC